One sample yielded the 9 T cell receptor beta chains listed below, sequenced in a study of response to subunit inactivated influenza vaccine (dated by TCRdb to 2017 to 2018). Preparation of the library involved RT-PCR. This sample was sequenced with an Illumina HiSeq 2500. TCRdb took the public reads, trimmed them with fastp at Q25, ran MiXCR for clone calling and kept in-frame beta chains. All rows with the same CDR3 protein become a single entry with the most common DNA and genes. The sample records around 580,000 distinct CDR3 sequences, about 15% of which are singletons. The biggest ten clones account for around 10% of the sample. Sequenced here: PBMCs from blood, sampled less than 13 days after vaccination. All receptors derive from a man in his fifties who received an inactivated influenza vaccine. Donor details come from another sample of the same person, matched by shared clones.

In this sample, this clonotype turned up a few times. This sequence joins TRBV11-2 and TRBJ2-5; TRBD2 matches 12 bases. V lost 4 bases to trimming and J lost 5 bases; unmatched junction nucleotides: 5. Germline V gene sequence: CDR1 SGHAT, CDR2 FQNNGV. The CDR3 contains 15 residues. The CDR3 DNA sequence: TGTGCCAGCAGCTCTAGCGGGGGGGCCTGGGAGACCCAGTACTTC. Translating gives CASSSSGGAWETQYF.

This clonotype was found a few times. V is TRBV28 and J is TRBJ2-3; no firm D call. CDR3 length: 12 residues. The V gene lost 6 bases and the J gene lost 5 bases, with 9 bases spanning the gap. Germline V lookup: CDR1 MDHEN, CDR2 SYDVKM. The CDR3 region has the DNA TGTGCCAGCAGGGCCCCCGGAGATACGCAGTATTTT. It translates to CASRAPGDTQYF.

This clonotype was observed a few times. The V gene is TRBV20-1, the J gene TRBJ2-2; TRBD2 agrees at 12 bases. Germline V CDR1 and CDR2: DFQATT, SNEGSKA (reference sequence). The trim removed 3 bases at V and 5 bases at J, leaving 7 bases unmatched. This CDR3 is 16 amino acids long. CDR3 sequence (DNA): TGCAGTGCTAGTAAGGTGCTAGCGGGAGGGACCGGGGAGCTGTTTTTT. Its protein is CSASKVLAGGTGELFF.

This clonotype was observed a handful of times. The chain combines TRBV7-9 with TRBJ2-7, with 8 bases fitting TRBD2. With 3 bases clipped from V and 2 bases from J, the junction kept 3 bases outside the gene matches. From germline, CDR1 is SEHNR and CDR2 FQNEAQ (reference sequence). The CDR3 spans 14 residues. CDR3 loop: CASSFPGRAYEQYF. The CDR3, as DNA: TGTGCCAGCAGCTTCCCCGGGAGGGCCTACGAGCAGTACTTC.

The rearrangement links TRBV7-2 to TRBJ2-2, with a possible D match to TRBD2 (5 bases). From germline, CDR1 is SGHTA and CDR2 FQGNSA. The CDR3 totals 15 residues. The V end was cut by 7 bases, the J end by 2 bases, with 14 bases between. Here the CDR3 reads CASNVASGNTGELFF. CDR3 DNA: TGTGCCAGCAACGTCGCGAGCGGAAACACCGGGGAGCTGTTTTTT.

As DNA, the CDR3 is TGCGCCAGCAGCGGAACTAGCGCTGGGGCCAACGTCCTGACTTTC. Its protein is CASSGTSAGANVLTF. This sequence joins TRBV5-1 and TRBJ2-6; 7 nucleotides align to TRBD2. The length of the CDR3 is 15 residues. Trimming removed 4 bases from V and 2 bases from J; junction bases left unmatched: 3. Germline CDR1 is SGHRS and CDR2 is YFSETQ.

This clonotype was counted between two and nine times. This chain uses TRBV9 with TRBJ2-2; 9 positions agree with TRBD2. CDR1 is SGDLS and CDR2 is YYNGEE in the germline V gene. V trimming: 2 bases; J trimming: 4 bases; junction bases outside the gene matches: 9. The CDR3 contains 17 residues. CDR3 protein: CASSVGRTSESTGELFF. CDR3 in DNA: TGTGCCAGCAGCGTTGGCAGGACTAGCGAGAGCACCGGGGAGCTGTTTTTT.

This clonotype has ten or more counts. The rearrangement joins TRBV10-3 to TRBJ2-5; D remains ambiguous. Trimming cost V 10 bases and J 5 bases, with 20 bases left between them. The CDR3 is made up of 14 amino acids. Germline V gives CDR1 ENHRY, CDR2 SYGVKD. CDR3: CATRHVSVGETQYF. The CDR3, as DNA: TGTGCCACCCGTCATGTATCCGTCGGGGAGACCCAGTACTTC.

This clonotype was counted only a few times. The V and J genes are TRBV29-1 and TRBJ2-7, with TRBD1 as a possible D gene (6 bases). The V end lost 7 bases, the J end lost 1 base, and 14 bases lay between the germline ends. The CDR3 is 13 amino acids. The germline CDR1 and CDR2 sequences are SQVTM and ANQGSEA. DNA for the CDR3: TGCAGCGCCAACACAGGGAATTCCTACGAGCAGTACTTC. Its protein product is CSANTGNSYEQYF.